These T cell receptor beta chains were read from a single sample in a study of cytomegalovirus exposure and HLA in healthy donors. Libraries were prepared by immunoSEQ multiplex PCR; TCRdb keeps only in-frame clonotypes and omits some of them. Here the sample spans under 200,000 clones, 70% to 90% being singletons. Sequenced: PBMCs. Receptor source: a woman aged 45-65 years in good health and CMV-seronegative. Each CDR3 is given with its conserved first and last residue. The D gene is left open where the match is weak. A clone size is listed for some rows: how often the clone was seen (once, few, many), or a class if it is expanded.

-	TRBV5-1	TRBJ2-3	-	14	CASSRGESTDTQYF	TGCGCCAGCAGCCGCGGGGAAAGCACAGATACGCAGTATTTT
TRBD2	TRBV4-2	TRBJ2-7	-	15	CASSPLTSGSYEQYF	TGTGCCAGCAGCCCCCTGACTAGCGGGTCCTACGAGCAGTACTTC
TRBD2	TRBV7-2	TRBJ2-5	-	17	CASKGGGLAGGPSPLYF	TGTGCCAGCAAGGGTGGGGGACTAGCGGGAGGACCCTCCCCGCTCTACTTC
-	TRBV5-6	TRBJ2-7	few	15	CASSLVGGTTYEQYF	TGTGCCAGCAGCTTGGTTGGGGGGACCACCTACGAGCAGTACTTC
TRBD1	TRBV6-1	TRBJ1-5	-	14	CVSMRGTGARPQHF	TGTGTCAGCATGAGGGGTACAGGGGCTCGGCCCCAGCATTTT
TRBD1	TRBV6-1	TRBJ1-5	few	15	CASRTGQGGHQPQHF	TGTGCCAGCAGGACAGGACAGGGAGGCCATCAGCCCCAGCATTTT
-	TRBV5-1	TRBJ1-4	-	14	CASTIGGSNEKLFF	TGCGCCAGCACGATCGGGGGGAGTAATGAAAAACTGTTTTTT
TRBD1	TRBV2	TRBJ1-4	-	15	CASREQGVVNEKLFF	TGTGCCAGCAGGGAACAGGGGGTAGTAAATGAAAAACTGTTTTTT
-	TRBV19	TRBJ1-1	-	14	CASSMQGVGTEAFF	TGTGCCAGTAGTATGCAGGGTGTGGGAACTGAAGCTTTCTTT
TRBD1	TRBV27	TRBJ1-1	-	15	CASSHRQGRQVEAFF	TGTGCCAGCAGTCATCGACAGGGAAGGCAAGTTGAAGCTTTCTTT
-	TRBV29-1	TRBJ1-6	-	12	CSALYGNSPLHF	TGCAGCGCCTTGTACGGGAATTCACCCCTCCACTTT
-	TRBV7-9	TRBJ1-1	-	15	CASSLVGGAGTEAFF	TGTGCCAGCAGCTTAGTTGGGGGCGCGGGCACTGAAGCTTTCTTT
-	TRBV30	TRBJ2-1	-	18	CAWSSQSRLIGEAYEQFF	TGTGCCTGGAGCAGCCAGAGTCGACTAATTGGAGAGGCCTATGAGCAGTTCTTC
TRBD1	TRBV30	TRBJ1-2	-	12	CAWSQGGYGYTF	TGTGCCTGGAGTCAGGGGGGCTATGGCTACACCTTC
TRBD1	TRBV18	TRBJ2-7	-	14	CASSRPGTGVEQYF	TGTGCCAGCTCGCGGCCCGGGACAGGGGTCGAGCAGTACTTC
-	TRBV28	TRBJ1-3	-	15	CASSLTGGSGNTIYF	TGTGCCAGCAGTCTAACGGGGGGCTCTGGAAACACCATATATTTT
-	TRBV7-2	TRBJ2-5	few	16	CASSPGILYSQETQYF	TGTGCCAGCAGCCCCGGGATACTTTATTCCCAAGAGACCCAGTACTTC
TRBD1	TRBV5-1	TRBJ1-1	-	14	CASSLRGGDTEAFF	TGCGCCAGCAGCTTGAGAGGGGGCGACACTGAAGCTTTCTTT
-	TRBV7-9	TRBJ1-5	-	12	CSSSFESQPQHF	TGTTCCAGCAGCTTCGAAAGCCAGCCCCAGCATTTT
TRBD1	TRBV27	TRBJ1-5	few	15	CASSSTGFSNQPQHF	TGTGCCAGCAGTTCGACAGGGTTTAGCAATCAGCCCCAGCATTTT
-	TRBV28	TRBJ1-5	-	17	CASSYIPVEASNQPQHF	TGTGCCAGCAGTTATATCCCCGTGGAGGCCAGCAATCAGCCCCAGCATTTT
TRBD1	TRBV7-9	TRBJ1-2	-	16	CASSFFHGQGVYGYTF	TGTGCCAGCAGCTTTTTCCATGGACAGGGTGTCTATGGCTACACCTTC
TRBD2	TRBV7-2	TRBJ2-2	-	16	CASSFTSGGYTGELFF	TGTGCCAGCAGCTTCACTAGCGGGGGGTACACCGGGGAGCTGTTTTTT
TRBD1	TRBV6-5	TRBJ1-2	-	13	CASSYRGRRGYTF	TGTGCCAGCAGTTACAGGGGGCGTCGTGGCTACACCTTC
TRBD2	TRBV7-7	TRBJ2-7	-	14	CASSPTSGSGEQYF	TGTGCCAGCAGCCCAACTAGCGGGAGTGGCGAGCAGTACTTC
TRBD1	TRBV18	TRBJ2-3	-	15	CASSQGQGSTDTQYF	TGTGCCAGCTCACAGGGACAGGGGTCCACAGATACGCAGTATTTT
TRBD1	TRBV29-1	TRBJ2-7	-	13	CSVEQGAFYEQYF	TGCAGCGTTGAACAGGGGGCATTTTACGAGCAGTACTTC
-	TRBV7-8	TRBJ1-2	-	16	CASSLGGKTALFGYTF	TGTGCCAGCAGCTTGGGAGGGAAGACCGCGCTCTTTGGCTACACCTTC
TRBD1	TRBV2	TRBJ2-3	once	15	CASSGAGQGADTQYF	TGTGCCAGCAGTGGGGCGGGACAGGGTGCAGATACGCAGTATTTT
-	TRBV20-1	TRBJ2-1	-	8	CSTNQQFF	TGCAGTACAAATCAGCAGTTCTTC
TRBD2	TRBV7-8	TRBJ2-3	few	15	CASSPPSGKADTQYF	TGTGCCAGCAGCCCCCCTAGCGGGAAGGCAGATACGCAGTATTTT
-	TRBV9	TRBJ1-2	once	13	CASSVGRGYGYTF	TGTGCCAGCAGCGTAGGGCGGGGCTATGGCTACACCTTC
TRBD2	TRBV29-1	TRBJ2-2	-	14	CSVRLAGGPGELFF	TGCAGCGTCCGACTAGCGGGAGGGCCCGGGGAGCTGTTTTTT
TRBD1	TRBV6-5	TRBJ1-1	-	15	CASSLRTGVNAEAFF	TGTGCCAGCAGTTTAAGGACAGGGGTTAACGCTGAAGCTTTCTTT
-	TRBV4-3	TRBJ1-3	-	16	CASSQAGVDGGNTIYF	TGCGCCAGCAGCCAAGCCGGGGTTGATGGTGGAAACACCATATATTTT
TRBD1	TRBV18	TRBJ1-1	-	13	CASSTGVNTEAFF	TGTGCCAGCTCCACAGGGGTGAACACTGAAGCTTTCTTT
-	TRBV27	TRBJ2-3	once	15	CASSFRTDFTDTQYF	TGTGCCAGCAGTTTTAGGACAGACTTCACAGATACGCAGTATTTT
-	TRBV11-2	TRBJ2-5	-	15	CASSLGTPRQETQYF	TGTGCCAGCAGCTTAGGGACACCTAGGCAAGAGACCCAGTACTTC
TRBD1	TRBV7-2	TRBJ2-2	-	17	CASRPPGQGVSTGELFF	TGTGCCAGCAGGCCACCGGGACAGGGGGTATCCACCGGGGAGCTGTTTTTT
TRBD1	TRBV30	TRBJ2-3	-	17	CAWSASPGQGAVDTQYF	TGTGCCTGGAGTGCGTCTCCGGGACAGGGGGCGGTAGATACGCAGTATTTT
TRBD1	TRBV19	TRBJ1-5	once	13	CAAQGYGNQPQHF	TGTGCCGCACAGGGGTATGGCAATCAGCCCCAGCATTTT
TRBD2	TRBV29-1	TRBJ2-5	once	13	CSVDWREEETQYF	TGCAGCGTTGACTGGCGGGAGGAAGAGACCCAGTACTTC